This TCR beta chain comes out of a study of shared clonotypes between healthy human individuals. Here immunoSEQ multiplex PCR was the method, and the copy in TCRdb shows in-frame clones only, minus some. This table holds 2,500,000 or so clones, approximately 93% found once. This clone was seen once. The CDR3 contains 16 residues. Per the germline V gene, CDR1 is SGHNT and CDR2 is YYREEE (reference sequence). V dropped 0 bases and J dropped 3 bases, with 15 bases sitting between them. This receptor was taken from a man aged 18-30 years in good health. Some clones in this sample may be carry-over from other donors' samples. V usage is TRBV5-4 and J usage is TRBJ2-5; tentatively, D is TRBD2 (6 bases). The sequenced sample was naive CD4+ T cells from PBMCs. The sample's subset: CD45RA+ positively selected. CDR3 protein: CASSLDPRRAEETQYF. The CDR3 nucleotides read TGTGCCAGCAGCTTGGACCCCCGGAGGGCCGAAGAGACCCAGTACTTC.